This TCR beta chain was retrieved from a study of T cell responses to AZD1222 COVID-19 vaccine. Study-level points and caveats: Seropositive AZD1222 recipients at baseline numbered only five to seven. Regions 160-218 and 743-854 dominated among vaccine-associated CD4 TCRs spanning spike. Scientists sampled the repertoires only once the peak T cell response had passed. Donors, mostly white British, included more females; clonal diversity was possibly underestimated.

With respect to this clone: Its antigen is unidentified.

The germline V gene encodes CDR1 LNHNV and CDR2 YYDKDF (reference sequence). The CDR3 extends over 13 amino acids. V was clipped by 0 bases and J by 10 bases, with 9 bases between them. Clones were sequenced by immunoSEQ multiplex PCR, and TCRdb holds only the in-frame ones, with some missing. Of around 170,000 clones in the sample, more than 75% were seen once. The sequenced sample was peripheral blood, obtained on day 0 of AZD1222 vaccination. The V gene is TRBV15, the J gene TRBJ1-4; a weak D match, TRBD1 (6 bases). The clonotype was recovered from an adult in good health. In nucleotides, the CDR3 is TGTGCCACCAGCAGAGATAGGGGGGTAAAACTGTTTTTT. Translating gives CATSRDRGVKLFF.